This TCR beta chain was recovered during a study of T cell repertoires in breast cancer (dated by TCRdb to the mid-2010s). Study-level background: Tumors, lymph nodes and peripheral blood lymphocytes from breast cancer patients were profiled in the study, along with peripheral blood from healthy control donors. ER+/PR+ status was present in the majority of the 20 or so patient tumors that were analyzed for shared TCRs. Controls included nine healthy donors of an age range similar to the patients. Sequencing yielded on average roughly 500,000 sequences per sample and about 10 reads per input cell. Given the low mutational burden of breast cancer and the rarity of common mutations in breast cancer, it was reasoned that TCRs shared between breast cancer patients would target shared antigens. After being minced and digested with Liberase and DNase, tumors and tumor-involved lymph nodes were passed through 70-um and 40-um filters. Tumor-free lymph nodes were processed with no enzymatic digestion, and blood samples were separated using Ficoll. What the study reported, not specific to this receptor: Shared TCRs were encoded by various nucleotide sequences, which suggests selection and expansion based on antigen. Some 18 TCR pairs were shared across seven or more patient tumors and were rarely found in control blood, which suggests possible tumor specificity. Shared TCRs showed TRBV7 predominance, possibly reflecting tumor recognition or mispriming bias from eight TRBV7 primers. Because transcript abundance and primer differences skewed clone recovery, emulsion RT-PCR was regarded as qualitative rather than quantitative. Sentinel lymph nodes involved by tumor shared about fourfold more TCRs with matched tumor repertoires than tumor-free nodes did (7.7% versus 2%). Discarding singleton TCRs and sampling only part of each tumor may have missed genuine antitumor clones.

To analyze paired alpha-beta TCRs of CD8+ T cells, the study used an expanded emulsion RT-PCR method with primers covering all TCR V genes. Before emulsion RT-PCR, CD8+ T cells were isolated with a CD8 positive selection kit and incubated overnight in 8.5 to 10 IU/mL IL-2. The protocol used for the library was emulsion pairing. Unpaired genes were suppressed by a second nested PCR containing blocking oligos, after which a third nested PCR added Illumina adaptors and barcodes. Each emulsion RT-PCR master mix held roughly 4,500-260,000 T cells and included C-region, Stepout and V-region primers. Emulsions were generated with the Micellula Emulsion and Purification Kit, and RT-PCR used Qiagen OneStep RT-PCR reagents. The pooled libraries were sequenced on an Illumina MiSeq using paired-end 2 x 250 reads. In the source study's methods: Read pairs were joined in Galaxy and clipped at the engineered overlap into separate alpha and beta files; unclipped reads were discarded. Alpha-beta pairs were assigned using CompleteTCR, a MiTCR-based pipeline in which chains sharing read cluster identifiers are linked by an R script. TCR sequences observed only once, about 1-3.2%, were removed as potential sequencing errors. Starting from the raw public reads, TCRdb applied fastp trimming at Q25, assembled clones with MiXCR and retained in-frame beta chains. Each entry is one CDR3 protein sequence, shown with its most common DNA and genes. The V and J calls come from TCRdb's annotation, not from the publication. The sample records around 43,000 distinct CDR3 sequences, about 41% of which are singletons. 55% to 75% of the sample is in the top ten clones.

As for this clonotype: Its antigen specificity is not known. No base-level quality is on record; no much larger clone is a single base apart.

V drops 2 bases and J drops 0 bases, leaving 10 bases in between. The CDR3, from cysteine to phenylalanine, totals 15 residues. The entry retains the CDR3 DNA only, 45 bases that are in frame from base 1. CDR1 SGDLS and CDR2 YYNGEE are derived from the germline V gene. This TCR was recovered from a pool of human donors with breast cancer or a healthy control (not recorded which). Sequenced sample: CD8+ T cells. The rearrangement combines TRBV9 with TRBJ2-3; the D segment could be TRBD2, given 5 matching bases. The DNA reads as follows: TGTGCCAGCAGCGTGGCTAGCCGGAGCACAGATACGCAGTATTTT. The encoded protein is CASSVASRSTDTQYF. With the portions outside the CDR3 filled from the reference TRBV9 and TRBJ2-3 genes, the complete variable region becomes DSGVTQTPKHLITATGQRVTLRCSPRSGDLSVYWYQQSLDQGLQFLIQYYNGEERAKGNILERFSAQQFPDLHSELNLSSLELGDSALYFCASSVASRSTDTQYFGPGTRLTVL.